Included here is one T cell receptor (beta chain) sequence, with context. Its specificity is not known. Next came a second PCR, run for about 7 to 12 cycles, which used a sample-barcoded 5' primer along with a J-beta primer mix. In TCRdb, the 5' RACE reads were re-called with MiXCR into one record per CDR3 protein. The sample includes around 780,000 distinct CDR3 sequences, about a quarter of them seen just once. From germline, CDR1 is MNHNS and CDR2 SASEGT. The V and J ends lost 4 bases and 2 bases respectively, with 15 bases between them. CDR3 size: 16 residues. These data are taken from a study of blood T cells in healthy people across ages. Study-wide points: Both higher diversity and more naive CD4+ cells marked long-lived donors when set against aged donors. TCR beta diversity, measured per million T cells, fell in a roughly linear way with age.

In addition, the sample was reused for a study of T cells of mothers and their children.

The sequence derives from a boy between 10 and 17 years old in good health. The rearrangement links TRBV6-1 to TRBJ1-5, with TRBD1 as a possible D gene (5 bases). The sequenced sample consisted of blood. The CDR3 DNA reads TGTGCCAGCAGTGTACCGGGACTCTCTGGCAATCAGCCCCAGCATTTT. Its protein is CASSVPGLSGNQPQHF.